This T cell receptor (beta chain) was recorded in a study of vaccination effects on CD4 cells after COVID-19. The method was immunoSEQ multiplex PCR; TCRdb's version includes in-frame clones alone and lacks a portion of them. The data hold roughly 60,000 clones, with approximately 72% observed a single time. In its sample, this clone was seen once. No antigen is known for it. This CDR3 contains 14 residues. Per germline, CDR1 MNHEY and CDR2 SVGAGI. The junction had 5 bases not matched to a gene; V was cut back by 5 bases and J by 8 bases. Culture proceeded for approximately 10 days, and CD4+ T cells were then isolated.

Here the sequenced sample was CD4+ T cells from PBMCs cultured without peptide, taken before COVID-19 vaccination. The chain combines TRBV6-5 with TRBJ1-6; 8 bases line up with TRBD1. The clonotype was recovered from a human donor who had a prior SARS-CoV-2 infection. CDR3: CASSRTGFYSPLHF. DNA of the CDR3: TGTGCCAGCAGTCGGACAGGGTTTTATTCACCCCTCCACTTT.